The TCR beta chain under discussion was sequenced for a study of blood T cell repertoires in COVID-19. Study-wide context: Donors in the United States, Italy and Spain gave samples during acute or convalescent COVID-19. Sources were T cells, B-cell-depleted T cells, or PBMCs; the material itself was cDNA or gDNA.

As processed by the authors: Estimation of nucleated cell counts relied on the amplification of reference gene primers. Data came from immunoSEQ multiplex PCR; TCRdb stores just in-frame clones and leaves some out. D and trimming come from the DNA, and the V and J calls and clone size come from that table. The profile shows tens of thousands of clones, over 80% of them singletons. Per germline, CDR1 SNHLY and CDR2 FYNNEI. The CDR3 is 16 residues long. Losses at the gene ends were 3 bases for V and 6 bases for J; bases not matched to a gene: 10. The sequence came from a man between 60 and 75 years old with acute or convalescent COVID-19. Sequencing used peripheral blood. V gene TRBV2 combines with J gene TRBJ2-7; 11 bases map to TRBD2. The CDR3 reads CASSDTIAGGPGEQYF. CDR3 DNA: TGTGCCAGCAGTGATACCATAGCGGGAGGGCCGGGCGAGCAGTACTTC.